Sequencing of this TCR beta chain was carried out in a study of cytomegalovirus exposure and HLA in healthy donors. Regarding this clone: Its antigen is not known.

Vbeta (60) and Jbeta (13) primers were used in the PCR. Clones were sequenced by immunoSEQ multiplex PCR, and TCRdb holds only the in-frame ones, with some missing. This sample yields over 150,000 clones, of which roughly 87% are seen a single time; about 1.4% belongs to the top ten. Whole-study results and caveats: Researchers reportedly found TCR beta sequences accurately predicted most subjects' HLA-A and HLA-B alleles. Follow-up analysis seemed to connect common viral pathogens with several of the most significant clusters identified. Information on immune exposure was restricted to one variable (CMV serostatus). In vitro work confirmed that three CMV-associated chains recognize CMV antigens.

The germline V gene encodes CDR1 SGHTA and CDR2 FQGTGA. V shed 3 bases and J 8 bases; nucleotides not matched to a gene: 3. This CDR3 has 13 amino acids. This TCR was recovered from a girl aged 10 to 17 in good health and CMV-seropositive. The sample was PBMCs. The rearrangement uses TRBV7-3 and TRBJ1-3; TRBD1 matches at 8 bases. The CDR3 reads CASSLTGADTIYF. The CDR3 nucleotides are TGTGCCAGCAGCTTGACAGGGGCGGACACCATATATTTT.